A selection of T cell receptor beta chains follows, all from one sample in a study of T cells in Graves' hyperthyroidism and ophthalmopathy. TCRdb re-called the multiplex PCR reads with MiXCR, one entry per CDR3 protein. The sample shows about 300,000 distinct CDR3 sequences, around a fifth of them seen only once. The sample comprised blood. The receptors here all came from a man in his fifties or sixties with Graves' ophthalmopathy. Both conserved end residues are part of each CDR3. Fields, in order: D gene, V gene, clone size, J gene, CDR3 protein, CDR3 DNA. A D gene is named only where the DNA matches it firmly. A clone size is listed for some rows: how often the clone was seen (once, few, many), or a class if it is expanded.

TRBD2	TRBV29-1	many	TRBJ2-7	CSALLAGAYEQYF	TGCAGCGCCTTACTAGCGGGAGCGTACGAGCAGTACTTC
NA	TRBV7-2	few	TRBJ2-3	CASSSRSDTQYF	TGTGCCAGCAGCTCACGATCGGATACGCAGTATTTT
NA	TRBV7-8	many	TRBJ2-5	CASSLARQQETQYF	TGTGCCAGCAGCTTAGCGAGACAGCAAGAGACCCAGTACTTC
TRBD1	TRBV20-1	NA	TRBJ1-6	CSATGTANNSPLHF	TGCAGTGCTACCGGGACAGCTAATAATTCACCCCTCCACTTT
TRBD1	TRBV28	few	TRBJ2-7	CASSFGGQSYEQYF	TGTGCCAGCAGTTTTGGGGGACAGAGCTACGAGCAGTACTTC
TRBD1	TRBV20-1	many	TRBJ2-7	CSAKVGQGVEQYF	TGCAGTGCAAAGGTCGGACAGGGTGTCGAGCAGTACTTC
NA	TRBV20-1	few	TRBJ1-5	CSARGRQQNQPQHF	TGCAGTGCTAGGGGGCGACAGCAAAATCAGCCCCAGCATTTT
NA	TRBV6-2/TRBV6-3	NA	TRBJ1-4	CASRGGGGNEKLFF	TGTGCCAGCAGGGGAGGAGGCGGCAATGAAAAACTGTTTTTT
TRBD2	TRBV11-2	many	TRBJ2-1	CASSPGTSDGNEQFF	TGTGCCAGCAGCCCCGGGACTAGCGACGGCAATGAGCAGTTCTTC
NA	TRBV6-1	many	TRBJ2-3	CASNPPATTDTQYF	TGTGCCAGCAACCCCCCCGCGACCACAGATACGCAGTATTTT
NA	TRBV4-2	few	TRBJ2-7	CASSDGIGYEQYF	TGTGCCAGCAGCGACGGGATTGGCTACGAGCAGTACTTC
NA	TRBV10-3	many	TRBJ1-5	CAISESREGAGGSQHF	TGTGCCATCAGTGAGTCGAGGGAAGGGGCCGGTGGATCCCAGCATTTT
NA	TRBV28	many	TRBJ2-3	CASSPLTGPDTQYF	TGTGCCAGCAGTCCCCTGACGGGGCCTGATACGCAGTATTTT
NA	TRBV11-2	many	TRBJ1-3	CASSFPGRNTIYF	TGTGCCAGCAGCTTCCCGGGACGAAACACCATATATTTT
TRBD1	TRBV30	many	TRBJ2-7	CAWSTGTGFNEQYF	TGTGCCTGGAGTACCGGGACAGGGTTCAACGAGCAGTACTTC
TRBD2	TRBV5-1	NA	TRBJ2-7	CASSPGTSGRPHTYEQYF	TGCGCCAGCAGCCCCGGGACTAGCGGGAGGCCCCACACCTACGAGCAGTACTTC
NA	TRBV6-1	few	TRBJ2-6	CASRLSGYGANVLTF	TGTGCCAGCAGACTTAGCGGTTATGGGGCCAACGTCCTGACTTTC
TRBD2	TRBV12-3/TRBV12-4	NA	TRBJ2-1	CASTPTSVEQFF	TGTGCCAGCACCCCGACTAGCGTTGAGCAGTTCTTC
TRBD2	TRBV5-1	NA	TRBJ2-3	CASSLESSGGPIDTQYF	TGCGCCAGCAGCTTGGAGTCTAGCGGGGGGCCCATAGATACGCAGTATTTT
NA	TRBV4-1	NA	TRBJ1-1	CASSGQGTVEAFF	TGCGCCAGCAGCGGTCAGGGGACGGTTGAAGCTTTCTTT
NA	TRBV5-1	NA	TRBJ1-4	CASSRTVANEKLFF	TGCGCCAGCAGTAGAACGGTTGCTAATGAAAAACTGTTTTTT
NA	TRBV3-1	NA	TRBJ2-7	CASSQEKASPYEQYF	TGTGCCAGCAGCCAAGAGAAGGCATCCCCCTACGAGCAGTACTTC
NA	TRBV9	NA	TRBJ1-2	CASSPDGGGTYGYTF	TGTGCCAGCAGCCCTGACGGAGGGGGGACCTATGGCTACACCTTC
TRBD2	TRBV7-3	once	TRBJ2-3	CASSQVASGGADTQYF	TGTGCCAGCAGCCAAGTTGCTAGCGGGGGAGCGGATACGCAGTATTTT
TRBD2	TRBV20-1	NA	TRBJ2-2	CSAPRLAGDSGELFF	TGCAGTGCCCCTAGACTAGCGGGAGACAGCGGGGAGCTGTTTTTT
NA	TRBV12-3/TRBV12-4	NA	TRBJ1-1	CASRQRRPTHTEAFF	TGTGCCAGCAGGCAACGTAGACCCACCCACACTGAAGCTTTCTTT
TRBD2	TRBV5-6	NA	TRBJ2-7	CASSSTGLAEYEQYF	TGTGCCAGCAGTTCAACCGGACTAGCGGAGTACGAGCAGTACTTC
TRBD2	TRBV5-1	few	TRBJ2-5	CASSWGGREGETQYF	TGCGCCAGCAGCTGGGGGGGACGGGAAGGTGAGACCCAGTACTTC
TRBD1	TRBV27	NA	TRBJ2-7	CASSPPPGTGTGEQYF	TGTGCCAGCAGTCCCCCCCCCGGGACAGGGACGGGCGAGCAGTACTTC
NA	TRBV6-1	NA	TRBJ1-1	CASRTTGAGTEAFF	TGTGCCAGCAGGACGACGGGGGCGGGTACTGAAGCTTTCTTT
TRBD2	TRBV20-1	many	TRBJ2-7	CSARQRTSGTYEQYF	TGCAGTGCTAGACAAAGGACTAGCGGCACCTACGAGCAGTACTTC
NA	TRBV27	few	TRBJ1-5	CASSPRLLVGNQPQHF	TGTGCCAGCAGTCCCCGACTTCTAGTAGGCAATCAGCCCCAGCATTTT
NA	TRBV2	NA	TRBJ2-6	CASLGSRAGANVLTF	TGTGCCAGCTTAGGGAGCAGGGCTGGGGCCAACGTCCTGACTTTC
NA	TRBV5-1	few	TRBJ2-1	CASSEDVYNEKFF	TGCGCCAGCAGCGAGGACGTTTACAATGAGAAGTTCTTC
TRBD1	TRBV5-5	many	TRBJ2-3	CASSLDRGRQDTQYF	TGTGCCAGCAGCTTAGACAGGGGCCGTCAGGATACGCAGTATTTT
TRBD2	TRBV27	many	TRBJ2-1	CASSSGMFRTNEQFF	TGTGCCAGCAGTAGCGGGATGTTTCGAACGAATGAGCAGTTCTTC
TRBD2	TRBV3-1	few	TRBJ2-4	CASSPGAGDGNIQYF	TGTGCCAGCAGCCCGGGAGCGGGAGATGGAAACATTCAGTACTTC
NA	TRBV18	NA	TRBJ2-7	CASSVTGTSYEQYF	TGTGCCAGCTCCGTTACCGGGACTTCCTACGAGCAGTACTTC
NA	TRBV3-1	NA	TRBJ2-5	CASTRARRRVGQYF	TGTGCCAGCACCCGGGCCCGCCGGCGGGTGGGCCAGTACTTC
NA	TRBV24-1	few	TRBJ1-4	CATSDSRVSPSTNEKLFF	TGTGCCACCAGTGACTCCCGGGTATCCCCTTCAACTAATGAAAAACTGTTTTTT
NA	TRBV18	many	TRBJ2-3	CASSPQEGRTDTQYF	TGTGCCAGCTCACCTCAAGAGGGACGCACAGATACGCAGTATTTT
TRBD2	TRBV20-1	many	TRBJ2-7	CSASPTSGVYEQYF	TGCAGTGCTAGCCCAACGAGCGGGGTCTACGAGCAGTACTTC